This T cell receptor beta chain was recorded in a study of T cells after yellow fever vaccination. Study as a whole: In the case of low-cell-number fractions, SMART-Seq v4 Ultra Low Input was used for preparation.

Germline CDR1 and CDR2: SGHKS and YYEKEE (reference sequence). Trimming took off 2 bases at V and 3 bases at J, with 16 bases between the two ends. The CDR3 length is 16 residues. Study results and caveats: Contamination of FACS-sorted repertoires by abundant clonotypes from the bulk population could occur. At approximately 95% for CD4 and almost 90% for CD8, most primary-vaccination clones showed up again after the booster. Weaker in magnitude, the secondary response showed a faster peak on day 5 versus 15.

The table lists this clonotype with many counts. What it recognizes is unknown. TCRdb passed the 5' RACE reads through MiXCR, listing each CDR3 protein once. The table records some 220,000 distinct CDR3 sequences, about 3% of them present only once. The chain couples TRBV5-5 to TRBJ2-3; no firm D call. The receptor's source is a man between 18 and 35 years old who received the YFV17D yellow fever vaccine. This sample comprised CD4+ T cells sorted from PBMCs, obtained 10 days after the yellow fever booster vaccination. The CDR3 spells CASSLSLRDSTDTQYF. For the CDR3, the DNA is TGTGCCAGCAGCTTATCCTTACGAGACTCGACAGATACGCAGTATTTT.